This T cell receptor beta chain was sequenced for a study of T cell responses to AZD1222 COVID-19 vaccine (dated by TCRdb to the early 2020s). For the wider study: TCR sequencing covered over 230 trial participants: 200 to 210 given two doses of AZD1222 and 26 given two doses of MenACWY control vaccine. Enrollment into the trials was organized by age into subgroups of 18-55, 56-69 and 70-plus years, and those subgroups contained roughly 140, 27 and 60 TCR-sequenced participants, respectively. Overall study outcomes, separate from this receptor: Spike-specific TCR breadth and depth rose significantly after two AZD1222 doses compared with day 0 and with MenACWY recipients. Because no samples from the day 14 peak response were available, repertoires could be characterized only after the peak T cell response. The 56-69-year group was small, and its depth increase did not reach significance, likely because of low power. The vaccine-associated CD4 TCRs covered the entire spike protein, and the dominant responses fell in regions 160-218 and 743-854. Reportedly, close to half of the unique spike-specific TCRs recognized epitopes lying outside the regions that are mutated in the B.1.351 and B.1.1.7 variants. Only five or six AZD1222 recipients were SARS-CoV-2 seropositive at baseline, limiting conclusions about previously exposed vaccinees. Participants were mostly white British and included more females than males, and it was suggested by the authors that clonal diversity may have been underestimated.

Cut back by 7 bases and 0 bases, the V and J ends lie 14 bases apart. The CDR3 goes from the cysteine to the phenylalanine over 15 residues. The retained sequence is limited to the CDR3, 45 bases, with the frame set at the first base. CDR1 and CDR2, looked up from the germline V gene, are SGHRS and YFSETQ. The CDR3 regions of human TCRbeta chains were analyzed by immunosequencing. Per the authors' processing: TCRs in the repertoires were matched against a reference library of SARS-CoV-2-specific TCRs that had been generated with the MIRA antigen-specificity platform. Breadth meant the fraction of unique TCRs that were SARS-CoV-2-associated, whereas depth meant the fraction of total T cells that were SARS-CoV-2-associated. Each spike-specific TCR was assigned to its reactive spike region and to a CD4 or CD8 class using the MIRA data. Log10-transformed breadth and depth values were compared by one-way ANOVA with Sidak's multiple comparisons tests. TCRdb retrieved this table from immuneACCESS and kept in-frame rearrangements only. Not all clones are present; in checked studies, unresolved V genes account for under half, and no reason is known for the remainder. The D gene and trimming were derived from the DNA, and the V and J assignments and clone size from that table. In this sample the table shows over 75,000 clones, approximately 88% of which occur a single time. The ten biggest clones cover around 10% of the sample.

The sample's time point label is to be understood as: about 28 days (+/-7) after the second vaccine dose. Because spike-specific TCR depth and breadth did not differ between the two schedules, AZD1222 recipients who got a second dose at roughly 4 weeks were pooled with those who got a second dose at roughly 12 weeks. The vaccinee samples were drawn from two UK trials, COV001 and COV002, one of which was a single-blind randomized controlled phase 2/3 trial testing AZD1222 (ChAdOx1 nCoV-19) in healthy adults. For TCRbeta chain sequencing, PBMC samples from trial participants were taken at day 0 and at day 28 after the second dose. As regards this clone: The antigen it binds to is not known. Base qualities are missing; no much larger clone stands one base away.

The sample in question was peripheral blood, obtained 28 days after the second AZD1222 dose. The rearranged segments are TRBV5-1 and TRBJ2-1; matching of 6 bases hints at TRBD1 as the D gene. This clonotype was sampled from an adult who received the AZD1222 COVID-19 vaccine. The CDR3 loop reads CASASGQSSYNEQFF. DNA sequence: TGCGCCAGCGCTTCCGGACAGAGCTCCTACAATGAGCAGTTCTTC.